Below are 6 T cell receptor beta chains sequenced from a single sample in a study of cytotoxic CD8 clonotypes in ibrutinib-treated CLL (dated by TCRdb to the early 2020s). Libraries were built with the immunoSEQ multiplex PCR assay. TCRdb carries this immuneACCESS record with in-frame sequences only. Its versions omit some clonotypes, under half of them owing to an unresolved V gene in the studies checked, with the rest unexplained. This sample gives approximately 70,000 clones in total; more than 75% of them show up just once. Jointly, the top ten make up 6% to 9% of the sample. This specimen's time point label, interpreted: progressive disease on ibrutinib. The sequencing here drew on PBMCs, taken at disease progression, from a patient treated with ibrutinib. Receptor source: a human donor with chronic lymphocytic leukemia.

The chain recombines TRBV4-1 with TRBJ2-7, with 9 positions matching TRBD1. Germline trimming cut 3 bases from V and 2 bases from J; bases unmatched to any gene: 8. Germline CDR1 is MGHRA and CDR2 is YSYEKL. The CDR3 length is 16 residues. CDR3 bases: TGCGCCAGCAGCCACCCTACGGGACAGGGCACCTACGAGCAGTACTTC. This gives the protein CASSHPTGQGTYEQYF.

This chain links TRBV27 with TRBJ2-3, with D possibly TRBD2 on 7 matching bases. The CDR3 sequence is 15 residues long. V was cut by 3 bases and J by 3 bases, with 13 bases left in between. CDR1 and CDR2 (germline): MNHEY, SMNVEV (reference sequence). The CDR3 is CASSFAGAETDTQYF. The CDR3 region has the DNA TGTGCCAGCAGTTTCGCGGGGGCGGAGACAGATACGCAGTATTTT.

The V and J genes are TRBV5-4 and TRBJ1-3, with unresolved D. Per germline, CDR1 SGHNT and CDR2 YYREEE (reference sequence). V lost 4 bases and J 0 bases, leaving 11 bases between the germline ends. The CDR3 loop spans 15 amino acids. CDR3 sequence (DNA): TGTGCCAGCAGCGCTGGCACAGTCTCTGGAAACACCATATATTTT. Residues: CASSAGTVSGNTIYF.

V and J are TRBV7-6 and TRBJ2-7, with D unclear. V lost 1 base and J 3 bases, leaving 10 bases between the germline ends. The germline CDR1 and CDR2 sequences are SGHVS and FNYEAQ. CDR3 length equals 14 residues. The CDR3 region has the DNA TGTGCCAGCAGCTTAGACCCGGATCTCTACGAGCAGTACTTC. This translates into CASSLDPDLYEQYF.

The rearrangement links TRBV2 to TRBJ2-5; 7 nucleotides align to TRBD1. Germline-derived CDR1 and CDR2 are SNHLY and FYNNEI. CDR3 size: 16 residues. J lost 2 bases, V lost 6 bases, and 12 bases had no gene match. The CDR3 here is CASSKLTGLYQETQYF. The DNA of the CDR3 is TGTGCCAGCAGCAAACTGACAGGGCTGTATCAAGAGACCCAGTACTTC. The full variable domain, its missing parts supplied by reference TRBV2 and TRBJ2-5, is EPEVTQTPSHQVTQMGQEVILRCVPISNHLYFYWYRQILGQKVEFLVSFYNNEISEKSEIFDDQFSVERPDGSNFTLKIRSTKLEDSAMYFCASSKLTGLYQETQYFGPGTRLLVL.

Worth noting for this clone: The sample contains more than one DNA sequence encoding this CDR3. The V and J genes are TRBV6-5 and TRBJ1-5; D gene unclear. Trimming pared 0 bases from V and 7 bases from J, leaving 7 bases between. The V gene's germline CDR1 is MNHEY and CDR2 SVGAGI. This CDR3 region has 13 residues. Written as DNA, the CDR3 is TGTGCCAGCAGTTACTCGAGTGGCCAGCCCCAGCATTTT. Translation gives CASSYSSGQPQHF.